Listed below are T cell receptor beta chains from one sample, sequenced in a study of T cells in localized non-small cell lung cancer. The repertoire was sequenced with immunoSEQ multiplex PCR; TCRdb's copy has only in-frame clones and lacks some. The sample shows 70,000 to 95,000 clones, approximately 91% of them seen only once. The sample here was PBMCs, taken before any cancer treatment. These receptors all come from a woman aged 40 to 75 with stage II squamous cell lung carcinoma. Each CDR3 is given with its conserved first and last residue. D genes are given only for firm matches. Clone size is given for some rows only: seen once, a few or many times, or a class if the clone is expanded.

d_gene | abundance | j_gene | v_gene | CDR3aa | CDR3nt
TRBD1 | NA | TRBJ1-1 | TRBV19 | CASSLTRWTGERAEAFF | TGTGCCAGTAGTTTGACCCGCTGGACAGGGGAACGAGCTGAAGCTTTCTTT
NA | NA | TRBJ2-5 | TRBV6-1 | CASSADPLYQTQYF | TGTGCCAGCAGTGCTGACCCGCTTTATCAGACCCAGTACTTC
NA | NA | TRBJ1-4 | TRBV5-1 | CASSLENRDNEKLFF | TGCGCCAGCAGCTTGGAGAACCGCGATAATGAAAAACTGTTTTTT
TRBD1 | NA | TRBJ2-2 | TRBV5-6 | CASSLGSLTGAVSGELFF | TGTGCCAGCAGCTTGGGATCCTTGACAGGGGCCGTTTCCGGGGAGCTGTTTTTT
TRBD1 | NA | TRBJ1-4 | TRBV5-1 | CASRAVRDRNEKLFF | TGCGCCAGCAGGGCTGTCCGGGACAGGAACGAAAAACTGTTTTTT
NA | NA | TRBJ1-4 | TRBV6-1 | CASGFGGKLFF | TGTGCCAGCGGATTCGGAGGAAAACTGTTTTTT
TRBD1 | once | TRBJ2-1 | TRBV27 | CASSFKTGGSEQFF | TGTGCCAGCAGTTTTAAAACAGGGGGCAGTGAGCAGTTCTTC
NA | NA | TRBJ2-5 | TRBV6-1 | CASSDLPGETQYF | TGTGCCAGCAGTGATCTGCCGGGGGAGACCCAGTACTTC
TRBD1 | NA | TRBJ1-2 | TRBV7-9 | CASSFGQGISLTNYGYTF | TGTGCCAGCAGCTTCGGACAGGGTATCTCGTTGACTAACTATGGCTACACCTTC
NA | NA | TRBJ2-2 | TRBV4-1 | CASSQDHLATGPLSTGELFF | TGCGCCAGCAGCCAAGACCACCTAGCGACCGGGCCCTTGAGCACCGGGGAGCTGTTTTTT
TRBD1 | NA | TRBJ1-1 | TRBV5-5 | CASSWGQGADGTEAFF | TGTGCCAGCAGCTGGGGACAGGGGGCAGATGGCACTGAAGCTTTCTTT
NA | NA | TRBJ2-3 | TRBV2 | CASSGQGGGNTQYF | TGTGCCAGCAGTGGACAGGGCGGGGGGAATACGCAGTATTTT
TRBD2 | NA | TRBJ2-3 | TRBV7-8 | CASRPVRTSGMGTQYF | TGTGCCAGCAGACCAGTCCGGACTAGCGGGATGGGTACGCAGTATTTT
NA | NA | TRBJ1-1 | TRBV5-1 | CASSQDTEAFF | TGCGCCAGCAGCCAGGACACTGAAGCTTTCTTT
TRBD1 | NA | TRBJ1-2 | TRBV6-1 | CASSRPGQSYGYTF | TGTGCCAGCAGCCGCCCGGGACAGTCCTATGGCTACACCTTC
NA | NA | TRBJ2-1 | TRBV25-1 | CASSAANEQFF | TGTGCCAGCAGTGCCGCCAATGAGCAGTTCTTC
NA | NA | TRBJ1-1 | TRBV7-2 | CASSLSWGPSMNTEAFF | TGTGCCAGCAGCTTATCCTGGGGTCCCTCAATGAACACTGAAGCTTTCTTT
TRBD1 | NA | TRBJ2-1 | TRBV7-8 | CASSQDRSSYNEQFF | TGTGCCAGCAGCCAGGACAGGAGCTCCTACAATGAGCAGTTCTTC
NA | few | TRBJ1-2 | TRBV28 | CATRKNYGYTF | TGTGCCACCAGAAAGAACTATGGCTACACCTTC
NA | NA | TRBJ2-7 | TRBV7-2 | CASSFFGGPYEQYF | TGTGCCAGCAGCTTCTTCGGCGGTCCCTACGAGCAGTACTTC
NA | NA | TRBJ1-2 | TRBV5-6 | CASSFNRDYGYTF | TGTGCCAGCAGCTTCAACAGGGACTATGGCTACACCTTC
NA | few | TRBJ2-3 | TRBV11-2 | CASSLFAGSGTDTQYF | TGTGCCAGCAGCTTATTCGCCGGGAGTGGGACAGATACGCAGTATTTT
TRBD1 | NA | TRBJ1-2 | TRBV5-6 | CASNVVGQGTFGYTF | TGTGCCAGCAATGTTGTGGGACAGGGGACTTTCGGCTACACCTTC
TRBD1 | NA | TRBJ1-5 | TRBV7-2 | CASSRDRGRQPQHF | TGTGCCAGCAGTCGGGACAGGGGACGACAGCCCCAGCATTTT
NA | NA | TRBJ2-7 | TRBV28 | CASSLRGNEQYF | TGTGCCAGCAGTTTGAGGGGAAACGAGCAGTACTTC
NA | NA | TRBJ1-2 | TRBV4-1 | CASSQAGQVSNYGYTF | TGCGCCAGCAGCCAAGCCGGTCAGGTTAGCAACTATGGCTACACCTTC
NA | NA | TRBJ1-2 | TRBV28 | CASSLAPVEGGYTF | TGTGCCAGCAGTCTTGCTCCTGTTGAGGGTGGCTACACCTTC
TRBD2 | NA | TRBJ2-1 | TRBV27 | CASSSTPKTLTSGTNNEQFF | TGTGCCAGCAGTTCGACCCCGAAAACTTTGACTAGCGGGACGAACAATGAGCAGTTCTTC
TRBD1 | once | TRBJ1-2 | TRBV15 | CATSLDREVGYTF | TGTGCCACCAGCCTCGACAGGGAGGTTGGCTACACCTTC
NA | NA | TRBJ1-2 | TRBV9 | CASSVSTAYGYTF | TGTGCCAGCAGCGTAAGCACAGCCTATGGCTACACCTTC
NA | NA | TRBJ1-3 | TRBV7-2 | CASSLNAASGNTIYF | TGTGCCAGCAGCTTAAATGCGGCCTCTGGAAACACCATATATTTT
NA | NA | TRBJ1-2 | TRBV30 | CAWSFQAYGYTF | TGTGCCTGGAGTTTTCAGGCTTATGGCTACACCTTC
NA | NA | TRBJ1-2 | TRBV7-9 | CALLGPIGVGYTF | TGTGCCCTCTTGGGGCCCATAGGGGTCGGCTACACCTTC
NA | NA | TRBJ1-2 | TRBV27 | CASSGGASYGYTF | TGTGCCAGCAGCGGGGGCGCGAGCTATGGCTACACCTTC
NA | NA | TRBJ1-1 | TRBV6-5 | CASSPPADLYTEAFF | TGTGCCAGCAGTCCCCCGGCGGACCTCTACACTGAAGCTTTCTTT
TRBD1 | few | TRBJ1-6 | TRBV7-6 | CASSLAHRGTGGSPLHF | TGTGCCAGCAGCTTAGCGCATCGTGGGACAGGGGGTTCACCCCTCCACTTT